These 5 T cell receptor beta chains share one sample of origin, sequenced in a study of chronic HIV infection and antiretroviral therapy. TCRdb re-analysed the 5' RACE reads in MiXCR, keeping a single row per CDR3 protein. The sample contains 39,000 or so distinct CDR3 sequences, roughly 8.2% of which appear only once. The specimen was peripheral blood. These TCRs come from an adult who had HIV and had not received antiretroviral therapy, or was an uninfected healthy control (not recorded which).

CDR3 in amino acids: CSVRGLGTEAFF. CDR3 sequence (DNA): TGCAGCGTCAGGGGGCTGGGGACTGAAGCTTTCTTT. The genes are TRBV29-1 and TRBJ1-1; 8 positions agree with TRBD1. Per the germline V gene, CDR1 is SQVTM and CDR2 is ANQGSEA. The V segment lost 6 bases and the J segment 5 bases; nucleotides outside the gene matches: 5. This CDR3 contains 12 residues.

The DNA for the CDR3 is TGTGCCAGCACGTCGGGTAGCAATCAGCCCCAGCATTTT. Protein sequence: CASTSGSNQPQHF. The rearrangement links TRBV2 to TRBJ1-5; D is unclear. V dropped 7 bases and J dropped 0 bases, with 7 bases sitting between them. CDR3 size: 13 residues. In germline, CDR1 is SNHLY, CDR2 FYNNEI. The full variable domain, in which reference TRBV2 and TRBJ1-5 provide the parts outside the CDR3, is EPEVTQTPSHQVTQMGQEVILRCVPISNHLYFYWYRQILGQKVEFLVSFYNNEISEKSEIFDDQFSVERPDGSNFTLKIRSTKLEDSAMYFCASTSGSNQPQHFGDGTRLSIL.

This chain uses TRBV6-2 or TRBV6-3 with TRBJ1-1, with D unclear. V shed 4 bases and J shed 7 bases, with 7 bases lying between them. Germline CDR1 MNHEY, CDR2 SVGEGT. The CDR3 is 11 residues long. The CDR3 loop reads CASSFGLEAFF. Here the CDR3 DNA reads TGTGCCAGCAGTTTCGGGCTTGAAGCTTTCTTT.

This clonotype was seen just once. This could be a read error, since a much larger clone is one nucleotide away. The chain carries TRBV27 and TRBJ2-6; TRBD1 matches at 8 bases. Germline loops: CDR1 MNHEY, CDR2 SMNVEV (reference sequence). This CDR3 contains 15 residues. In nucleotides, the CDR3 is TGTGCCAGCAGCACGGACAGGGAGTCGGCCAACGTCCTGGCTTTC. Amino acids: CASSTDRESANVLAF.

In its sample, this clonotype was seen many times. The genes are TRBV6-2 or TRBV6-3 and TRBJ1-1, with D maybe TRBD1 (6 bases). Trimming pared 7 bases from V and 4 bases from J, leaving 13 bases between. This CDR3 contains 13 residues. In germline, CDR1 is MNHEY, CDR2 SVGEGT. CDR3: CASTWGPSTEAFF. The CDR3 nucleotides read TGTGCCAGCACGTGGGGGCCTAGCACTGAAGCTTTCTTT.